This T cell receptor (beta chain) was identified during a study of regulatory T cells in long-lasting Graves disease. Noted time point: newly diagnosed GD, antithyroid drugs for less than 3 months. After RNA was extracted from PBMCs, the TCR library was made from it. Each patient gave around 10 milliliters of EDTA-anticoagulated peripheral blood. Study-level results: Persistent disease preferred TRBV28, TRBJ1-2 and TRBJ2-5.

Details on this clonotype: Its antigen is undetermined.

Sequencing libraries for TCR beta were prepared with iRepertoire HTBI primers and Arm-PCR of CDR3 regions. One entry per CDR3 protein, called by TCRdb with MiXCR from the multiplex PCR reads. The table lists about 620,000 distinct CDR3 sequences, 15% to 20% of them singletons. The V end lost 0 bases, the J end lost 4 bases, and 9 bases lay between the germline ends. CDR3 size: 14 residues. Germline CDR1 is MGHRA and CDR2 is YSYEKL. The same sample was also used in a study of T cells in Graves' hyperthyroidism and ophthalmopathy. That source notes: Patients having uncontrolled infection, another autoimmune disease, pregnancy or lactation were not included. The study used the HTBI primer set for a first-round RT-PCR of the TCR CDR3.

The sequence derives from a woman in her twenties or thirties with Graves disease. The rearrangement joins TRBV4-1 to TRBJ1-2; D uncertain. Material: peripheral blood mononuclear cells (PBMCs), obtained at new diagnosis, from a patient treated with antithyroid drugs. For the CDR3, the DNA is TGCGCCAGCAGCCAAGAAGGCCTACTCTATGGCTACACCTTC. This encodes CASSQEGLLYGYTF.